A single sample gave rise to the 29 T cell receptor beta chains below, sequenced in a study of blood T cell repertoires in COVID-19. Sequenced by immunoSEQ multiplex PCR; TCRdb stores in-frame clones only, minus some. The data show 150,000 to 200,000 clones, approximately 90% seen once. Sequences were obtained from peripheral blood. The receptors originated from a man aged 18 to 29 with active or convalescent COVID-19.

The CDR3 is CASSLYLAEQYF. The CDR3 DNA reads as TGTGCCAGCAGTTTATACCTAGCGGAACAGTATTTT. The chain combines TRBV12-3 or TRBV12-4 with TRBJ2-3, with TRBD2 identical over 7 bases. The length of the CDR3 is 12 residues. Germline trimming cut 2 bases from V and 12 bases from J; bases unmatched to any gene: 5.

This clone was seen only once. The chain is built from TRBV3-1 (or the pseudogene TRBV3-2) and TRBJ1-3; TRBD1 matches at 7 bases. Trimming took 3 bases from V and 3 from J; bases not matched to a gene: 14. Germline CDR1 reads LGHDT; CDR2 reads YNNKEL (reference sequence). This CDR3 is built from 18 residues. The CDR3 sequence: CASSHMGQWRANGNTIYF. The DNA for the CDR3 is TGTGCCAGCAGCCACATGGGACAGTGGAGAGCGAATGGAAACACCATATATTTT.

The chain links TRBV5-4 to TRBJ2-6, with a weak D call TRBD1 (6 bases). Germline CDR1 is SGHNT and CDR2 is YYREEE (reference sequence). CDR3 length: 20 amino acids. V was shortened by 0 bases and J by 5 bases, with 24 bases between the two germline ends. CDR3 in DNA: TGTGCCAGCAGCTTGGCCCTTCTACAGGGCTTTGTTGGAAGGGCCAACGTCCTGACTTTC. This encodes CASSLALLQGFVGRANVLTF.

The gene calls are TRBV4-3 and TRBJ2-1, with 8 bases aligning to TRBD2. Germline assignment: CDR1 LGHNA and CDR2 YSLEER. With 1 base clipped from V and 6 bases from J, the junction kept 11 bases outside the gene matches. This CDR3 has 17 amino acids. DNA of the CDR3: TGCGCCAGCAGCCAAGGGCCTCCGGGACTAGTAATCAATGAGCAGTTCTTC. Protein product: CASSQGPPGLVINEQFF.

DNA for the CDR3: TGTGCCACCAGCCCGGACAGGGGGGCCTACAATGAGCAGTTCTTC. As protein: CATSPDRGAYNEQFF. V usage is TRBV15 and J usage is TRBJ2-1; 10 bases align to TRBD1. V lost 5 bases and J lost 2; bases outside the gene matches: 3. This CDR3 has 15 residues. Germline V lookup: CDR1 LNHNV, CDR2 YYDKDF (reference sequence).

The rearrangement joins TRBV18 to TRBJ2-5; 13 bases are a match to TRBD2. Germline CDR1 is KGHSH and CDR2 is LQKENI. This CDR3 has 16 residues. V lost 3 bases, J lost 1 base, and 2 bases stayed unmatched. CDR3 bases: TGTGCCAGCTCACCGGGACTAGCGGGGCGCCAAGAGACCCAGTACTTC. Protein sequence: CASSPGLAGRQETQYF.

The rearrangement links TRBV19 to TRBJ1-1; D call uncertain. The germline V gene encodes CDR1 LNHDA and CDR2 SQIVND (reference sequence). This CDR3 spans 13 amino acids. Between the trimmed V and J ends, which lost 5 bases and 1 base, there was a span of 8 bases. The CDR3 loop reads CASSPPPNTEAFF. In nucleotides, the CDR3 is TGTGCCAGTAGTCCTCCCCCGAACACTGAAGCTTTCTTT.

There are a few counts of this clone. The DNA of the CDR3 is TGTGCCAGCAAAGAGGGGGCGCACACTGAAGCTTTCTTT. This codes for CASKEGAHTEAFF. The V gene is TRBV12-3 or TRBV12-4, the J gene TRBJ1-1; TRBD1 matches at 7 bases. The V gene end was trimmed by 7 bases and the J gene end by 3 bases; junction bases not matched to a gene: 5. This CDR3 has 13 amino acids.

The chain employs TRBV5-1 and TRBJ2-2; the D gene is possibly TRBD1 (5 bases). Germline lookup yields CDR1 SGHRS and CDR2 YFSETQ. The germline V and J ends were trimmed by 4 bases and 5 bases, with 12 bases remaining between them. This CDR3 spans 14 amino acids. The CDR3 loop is CASSAQGFTGELFF. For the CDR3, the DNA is TGCGCCAGCAGCGCCCAGGGATTTACCGGGGAGCTGTTTTTT.

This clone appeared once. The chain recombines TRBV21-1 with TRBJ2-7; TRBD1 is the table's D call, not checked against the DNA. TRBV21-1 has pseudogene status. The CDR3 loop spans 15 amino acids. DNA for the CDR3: TGTGCCAGCAGCCCCGACATCACTTCTCACTACGAGCAGTACGTC. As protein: CASSPDITSHYEQYV.

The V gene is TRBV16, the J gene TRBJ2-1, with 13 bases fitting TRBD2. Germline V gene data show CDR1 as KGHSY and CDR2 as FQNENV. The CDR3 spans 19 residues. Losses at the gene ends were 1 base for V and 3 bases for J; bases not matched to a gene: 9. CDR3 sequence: CASSQFQGTSGVLYNEQFF. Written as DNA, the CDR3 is TGTGCCAGCAGCCAATTCCAGGGGACTAGCGGGGTTCTCTACAATGAGCAGTTCTTC.

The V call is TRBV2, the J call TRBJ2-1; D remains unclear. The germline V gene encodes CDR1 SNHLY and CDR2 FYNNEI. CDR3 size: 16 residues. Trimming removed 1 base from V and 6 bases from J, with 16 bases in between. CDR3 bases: TGTGCCAGCAGTGAAGACCCGGGTTCCGGATTCAATGAGCAGTTCTTC. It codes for CASSEDPGSGFNEQFF.

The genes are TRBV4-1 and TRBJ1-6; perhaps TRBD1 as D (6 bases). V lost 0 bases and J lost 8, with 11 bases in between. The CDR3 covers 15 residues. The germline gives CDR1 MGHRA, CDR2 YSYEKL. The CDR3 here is CASSQEPTGYSPLHF. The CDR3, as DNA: TGCGCCAGCAGCCAAGAGCCGACAGGCTATTCACCCCTCCACTTT.

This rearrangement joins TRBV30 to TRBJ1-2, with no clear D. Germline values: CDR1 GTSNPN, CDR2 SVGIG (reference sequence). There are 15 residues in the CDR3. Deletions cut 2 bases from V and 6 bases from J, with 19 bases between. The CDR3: CAWSPLQRHGDGYTF. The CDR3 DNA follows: TGTGCCTGGAGTCCACTTCAGCGGCACGGAGATGGCTACACCTTC.

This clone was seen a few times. The CDR3 loop reads CASSAQGWDYGYTF. The CDR3 nucleotides read TGTGCCAGCAGTGCACAGGGCTGGGACTATGGCTACACCTTC. The chain has TRBV2 and TRBJ1-2; possibly TRBD1 for D (6 bases). Germline assignment: CDR1 SNHLY and CDR2 FYNNEI. Trimming removed 4 bases from V and 3 bases from J, with 12 bases in between. The CDR3 is 14 residues long.

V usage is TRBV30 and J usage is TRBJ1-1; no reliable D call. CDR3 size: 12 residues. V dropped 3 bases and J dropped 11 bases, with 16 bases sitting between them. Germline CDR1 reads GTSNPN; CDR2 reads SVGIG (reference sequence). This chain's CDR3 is CAWRPGGRMAFF. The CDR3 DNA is TGTGCCTGGAGGCCGGGAGGTCGAATGGCTTTCTTT. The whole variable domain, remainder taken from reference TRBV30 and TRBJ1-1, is SQTIHQWPATLVQPVGSPLSLECTVEGTSNPNLYWYRQAAGRGLQLLFYSVGIGQISSEVPQNLSASRPQDRQFILSSKKLLLSDSGFYLCAWRPGGRMAFFGQGTRLTVV.

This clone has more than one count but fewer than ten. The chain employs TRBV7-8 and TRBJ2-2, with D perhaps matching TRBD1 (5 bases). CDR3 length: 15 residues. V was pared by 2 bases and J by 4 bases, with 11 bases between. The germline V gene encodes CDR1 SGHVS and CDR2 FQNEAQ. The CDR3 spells CASSLRGTLTGELFF. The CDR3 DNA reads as TGTGCCAGCAGCTTAAGGGGTACCCTCACCGGGGAGCTGTTTTTT.

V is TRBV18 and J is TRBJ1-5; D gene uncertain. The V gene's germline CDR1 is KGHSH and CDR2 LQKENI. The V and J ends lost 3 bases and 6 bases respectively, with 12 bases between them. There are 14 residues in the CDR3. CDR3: CASSPGGLRQPQHF. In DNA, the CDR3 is TGTGCCAGCTCACCTGGAGGGCTTCGTCAGCCCCAGCATTTT.

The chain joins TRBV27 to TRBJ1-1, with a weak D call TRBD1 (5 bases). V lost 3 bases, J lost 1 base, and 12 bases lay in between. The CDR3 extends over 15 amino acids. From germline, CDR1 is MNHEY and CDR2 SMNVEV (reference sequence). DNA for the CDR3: TGTGCCAGCAGTTTCTCTACTGGGGCGAACACTGAAGCTTTCTTT. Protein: CASSFSTGANTEAFF.

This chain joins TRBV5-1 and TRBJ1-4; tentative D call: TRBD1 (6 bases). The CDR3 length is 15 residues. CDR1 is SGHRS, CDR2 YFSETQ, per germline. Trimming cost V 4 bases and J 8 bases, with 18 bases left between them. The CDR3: CASSVTGQLGEKLFF. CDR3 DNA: TGCGCCAGCAGCGTGACTGGACAGTTAGGCGAAAAACTGTTTTTT.

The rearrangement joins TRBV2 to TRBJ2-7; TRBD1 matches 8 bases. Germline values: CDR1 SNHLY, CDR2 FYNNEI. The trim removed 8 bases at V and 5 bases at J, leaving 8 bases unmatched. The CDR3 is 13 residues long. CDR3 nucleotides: TGTGCCAGCGATTACGACAGGGGCGACGAGCAGTACTTC. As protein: CASDYDRGDEQYF.

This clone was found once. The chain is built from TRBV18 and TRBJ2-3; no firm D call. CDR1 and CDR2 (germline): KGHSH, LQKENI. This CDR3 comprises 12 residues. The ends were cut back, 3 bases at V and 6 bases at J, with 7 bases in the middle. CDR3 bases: TGTGCCAGCTCACCTAGCTTCGATACGCAGTATTTT. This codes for CASSPSFDTQYF.

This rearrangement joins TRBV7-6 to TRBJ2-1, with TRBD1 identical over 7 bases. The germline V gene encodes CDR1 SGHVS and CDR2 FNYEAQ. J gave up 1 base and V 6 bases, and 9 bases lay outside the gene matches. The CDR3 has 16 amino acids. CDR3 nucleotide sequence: TGTGCCAGCAGTCCAACGGGACAGTCATCCTACAATGAGCAGTTCTTC. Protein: CASSPTGQSSYNEQFF.

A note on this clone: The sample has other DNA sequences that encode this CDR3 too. CDR3 sequence (DNA): TGCAGCGTTGTATCCACTGAAGCTTTCTTT. Translated, it gives CSVVSTEAFF. The chain combines TRBV29-1 with TRBJ1-1; D not certain. The CDR3 runs 10 residues. The V end lost 4 bases, the J end lost 4 bases, and 4 bases lay between the germline ends. CDR1 is SQVTM, CDR2 ANQGSEA, per germline.

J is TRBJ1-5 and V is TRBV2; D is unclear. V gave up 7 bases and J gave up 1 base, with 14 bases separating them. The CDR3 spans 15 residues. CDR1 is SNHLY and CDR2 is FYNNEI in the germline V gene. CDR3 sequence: CASTPGRRSNQPQHF. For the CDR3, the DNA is TGTGCCAGCACCCCCGGCAGGAGGAGCAATCAGCCCCAGCATTTT.

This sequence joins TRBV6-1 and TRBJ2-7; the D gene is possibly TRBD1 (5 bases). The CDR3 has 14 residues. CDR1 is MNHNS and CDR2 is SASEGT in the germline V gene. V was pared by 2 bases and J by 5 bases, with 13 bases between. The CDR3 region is CASSERPGFDEQYV. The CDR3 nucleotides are TGTGCCAGCAGTGAACGTCCAGGGTTCGACGAGCAGTACGTC.

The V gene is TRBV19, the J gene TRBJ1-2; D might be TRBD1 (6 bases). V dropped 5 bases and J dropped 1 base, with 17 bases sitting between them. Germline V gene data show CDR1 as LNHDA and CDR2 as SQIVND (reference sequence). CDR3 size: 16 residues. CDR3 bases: TGTGCCAGTAGTTCTCCTGCCCGGGACAATAACTATGGCTACACCTTC. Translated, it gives CASSSPARDNNYGYTF. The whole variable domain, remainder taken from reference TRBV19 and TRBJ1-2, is DGGITQSPKYLFRKEGQNVTLSCEQNLNHDAMYWYRQDPGQGLRLIYYSQIVNDFQKGDIAEGYSVSREKKESFPLTVTSAQKNPTAFYLCASSSPARDNNYGYTFGSGTRLTVV.

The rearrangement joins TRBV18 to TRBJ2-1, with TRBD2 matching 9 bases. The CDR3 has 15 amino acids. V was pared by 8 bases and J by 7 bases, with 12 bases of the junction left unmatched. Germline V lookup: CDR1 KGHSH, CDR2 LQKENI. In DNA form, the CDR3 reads TGTGCCAGCACCCGACAGGGACTAGCCGTGAATGAGCAGTTCTTC. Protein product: CASTRQGLAVNEQFF.

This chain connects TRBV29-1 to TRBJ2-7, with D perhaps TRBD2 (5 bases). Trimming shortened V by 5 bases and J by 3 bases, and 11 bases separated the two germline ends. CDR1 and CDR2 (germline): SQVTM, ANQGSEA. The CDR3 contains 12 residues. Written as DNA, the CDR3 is TGCAGCGTTTCGGGAAACCTCTACGAGCAGTACTTC. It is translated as CSVSGNLYEQYF.